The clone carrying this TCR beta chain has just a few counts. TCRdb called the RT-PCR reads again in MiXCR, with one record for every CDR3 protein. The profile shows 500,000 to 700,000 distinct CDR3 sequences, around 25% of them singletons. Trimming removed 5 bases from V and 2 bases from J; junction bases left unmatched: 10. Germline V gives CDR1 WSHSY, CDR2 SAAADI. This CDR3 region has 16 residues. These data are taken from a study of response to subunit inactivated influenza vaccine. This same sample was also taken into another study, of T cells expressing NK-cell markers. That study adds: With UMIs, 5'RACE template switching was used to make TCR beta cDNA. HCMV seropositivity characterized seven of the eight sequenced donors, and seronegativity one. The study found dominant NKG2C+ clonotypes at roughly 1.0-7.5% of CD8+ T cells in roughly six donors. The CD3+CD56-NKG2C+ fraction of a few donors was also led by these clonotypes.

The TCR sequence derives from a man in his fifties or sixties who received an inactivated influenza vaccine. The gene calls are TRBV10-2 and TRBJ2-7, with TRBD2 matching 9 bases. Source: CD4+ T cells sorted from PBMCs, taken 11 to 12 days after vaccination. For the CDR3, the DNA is TGCGCCAGCAGTCCGGCTAGCGGGGACCTAACCTACGAGCAGTACTTC. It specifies CASSPASGDLTYEQYF.